Below, 8 T cell receptor beta chains from the same sample are listed, as sequenced in a study of patients and donors after allogeneic stem cell transplantation. In TCRdb, the RT-PCR reads were re-called with MiXCR into one record per CDR3 protein. This sample has tens of thousands of distinct CDR3 sequences; around 48% occur once, and the top ten carry roughly 64%. Material for sequencing was blood, either unsorted or a sorted T cell fraction (not recorded which). The receptors shown here come from a human donor who was either an allogeneic HSCT recipient or a stem cell or donor lymphocyte infusion donor (not recorded which). It is not recorded whose cells these are; they may come from a transplant donor.

This clonotype was recorded a few times. V gene TRBV5-1 combines with J gene TRBJ1-2, with D uncertain. V was pared by 4 bases and J by 5 bases, with 15 bases between. The CDR3 totals 14 residues. In germline, CDR1 is SGHRS, CDR2 YFSETQ. The CDR3 nucleotides are TGCGCCAGCAGCAGTCCGGGCCAGAGTTATGGCTACACCTTC. Encoded protein: CASSSPGQSYGYTF.

This clonotype was picked up many times. The V gene is TRBV20-1, the J gene TRBJ2-2; D perhaps matches TRBD2 (6 bases). Trimming took 6 bases from V and 4 from J, leaving 18 bases between them. The CDR3 length is 15 residues. CDR1 and CDR2 (germline): DFQATT, SNEGSKA (reference sequence). The CDR3 coding sequence is TGCAGTGCCCTAACGGGAGCTGGGAGCACCGGGGAGCTGTTTTTT. Translating gives CSALTGAGSTGELFF.

The rearrangement uses TRBV29-1 and TRBJ1-2; 7 bases are shared with TRBD1. CDR1 and CDR2 from the germline V gene are SQVTM and ANQGSEA. Trimming cost V 7 bases and J 2 bases; bases outside gene matches: 7. There are 13 residues in the CDR3. CDR3 protein: CSAGTVRNYGYTF. The CDR3 DNA follows: TGCAGCGCCGGGACAGTTAGGAACTATGGCTACACCTTC.

As to this clonotype: One end of the junction is discordant with germline, which a read error may explain. The V call is TRBV20-1, the J call TRBJ1-5, with 8 bases matching TRBD1. The V gene's germline CDR1 is DFQATT and CDR2 SNEGSKA (reference sequence). The CDR3 covers 17 residues. The DNA for the CDR3 is TGCAGTGCTAGTAATCCGGCAGGGGGCAGTAGCAATCAGCCCCAGGATTTT. Encoded protein: CSASNPAGGSSNQPQDF.

This chain connects TRBV20-1 to TRBJ1-5, with TRBD1 as a possible D gene (5 bases). Germline V gene data show CDR1 as DFQATT and CDR2 as SNEGSKA (reference sequence). The CDR3 sequence is 15 residues long. V dropped 0 bases and J dropped 5 bases, with 14 bases sitting between them. The DNA for the CDR3 is TGCAGTGCTAGAGATATGGCAGGGCCAGATCAGCCCCAGCATTTT. Its translation: CSARDMAGPDQPQHF.

This chain connects TRBV6-2 or TRBV6-3 to TRBJ1-4; D is undetermined. Trimming removed 2 bases at V and 8 bases at J, with 6 bases between. The CDR3 has 12 amino acids. CDR1 and CDR2 (germline): MNHEY, SVGEGT. The CDR3: CASSYHVEKLFF. The CDR3 DNA is TGTGCCAGCAGTTACCACGTGGAAAAACTGTTTTTT.

J is TRBJ2-6 and V is TRBV20-1; D remains unclear. Germline assignment: CDR1 DFQATT and CDR2 SNEGSKA (reference sequence). The CDR3 totals 14 residues. Trimming took 5 bases from V and 4 from J, leaving 12 bases between them. The CDR3 bases are TGCAGTGCTCCCTTTAGTAGCGGGGCCAACGTCCTGACTTTC. Its protein product is CSAPFSSGANVLTF.

This clonotype was seen a few times. The chain has TRBV10-3 and TRBJ1-1; TRBD1 agrees at 7 bases. J gave up 1 base and V 2 bases, and 7 bases lay outside the gene matches. The CDR3 contains 16 residues. CDR1 and CDR2 (germline): ENHRY, SYGVKD. CDR3: CAISEGEDRRNTEAFF. The CDR3 bases are TGTGCCATCAGTGAGGGGGAGGACAGGCGGAACACTGAAGCTTTCTTT.